A single T cell receptor beta chain is shown here with its context. The antigen is unknown. This sample stems from a study of cytomegalovirus exposure and HLA in healthy donors. PCR amplification relied on 60 Vbeta primers (plus 13 Jbeta primers). Method: immunoSEQ multiplex PCR; TCRdb's copy keeps in-frame clones and lacks some. The table includes approximately 200,000 clones, about 80% detected once. General observations from the study: Associated with HLA alleles at 0.05 false discovery rate in a later analysis were 16,951 TCR beta sequences.

V was pared by 4 bases and J by 4 bases, with 3 bases of the junction left unmatched. Germline-derived CDR1 and CDR2 are SEHNR and FQNEAQ (reference sequence). This CDR3 is built from 15 residues. The receptor was derived from a man aged 18 to 30 in good health and CMV-seronegative. Material: PBMCs. The chain combines TRBV7-9 with TRBJ2-3; 12 positions agree with TRBD2. The CDR3 bases are TGTGCCAGCAGCTCGACTAGCGGGAGCCCAGATACGCAGTATTTT. Translation: CASSSTSGSPDTQYF.